What follows are 5 T cell receptor beta chains derived from one specimen sequenced in a study of cytomegalovirus exposure and HLA in healthy donors. PCR was performed using 60 Vbeta and 13 Jbeta primers. This table comes from immunoSEQ multiplex PCR, and its TCRdb copy is limited to in-frame clones, with some not included. The repertoire table contains roughly 190,000 clones. The sequenced material came from PBMCs. Source of these receptors: a young man in good health and CMV-seronegative.

This sequence joins TRBV9 and TRBJ2-7; the D gene is possibly TRBD2 (6 bases). Trimming removed 2 bases from V and 3 bases from J, with 18 bases in between. The CDR3 has 16 amino acids. CDR1 SGDLS and CDR2 YYNGEE come from the germline V gene. DNA for the CDR3: TGTGCCAGCAGCGTCGCGGAGGGGCTGACCTACTACGAGCAGTACTTC. This sequence encodes CASSVAEGLTYYEQYF.

This sequence joins TRBV6-1 and TRBJ2-5; the D gene is possibly TRBD1 (6 bases). The CDR3 is made up of 13 amino acids. V lost 4 bases, J lost 3 bases, and 9 bases lay in between. CDR1 is MNHNS and CDR2 is SASEGT in the germline V gene. CDR3 loop: CASSVRTEETQYF. DNA of the CDR3: TGTGCCAGCAGTGTCCGGACAGAAGAGACCCAGTACTTC.

The rearrangement joins TRBV6-5 to TRBJ2-7; 8 positions agree with TRBD2. This CDR3 region has 15 residues. Germline V gene sequence: CDR1 MNHEY, CDR2 SVGAGI. With V trimmed by 2 bases and J by 2 bases, 5 bases remained unmatched. The CDR3 loop reads CASSYGSGGPYEQYF. CDR3 DNA sequence: TGTGCCAGCAGTTACGGGTCGGGGGGGCCCTACGAGCAGTACTTC.

V usage is TRBV7-8 and J usage is TRBJ2-1, with D possibly matching TRBD1 (6 bases). The germline V gene encodes CDR1 SGHVS and CDR2 FQNEAQ. The CDR3 length is 14 residues. V lost 8 bases, J lost 1 base, and 12 bases lay in between. This CDR3 is CASLGQGSYNEQFF. The CDR3 region has the DNA TGTGCCAGCTTGGGCCAGGGGTCCTACAATGAGCAGTTCTTC. Looking up the rest from reference TRBV7-8 and TRBJ2-1 gives the full variable domain: GAGVSQSPRYKVAKRGQDVALRCDPISGHVSLFWYQQALGQGPEFLTYFQNEAQLDKSGLPSDRFFAERPEGSVSTLKIQRTQQEDSAVYLCASLGQGSYNEQFFGPGTRLTVL.

The V gene is TRBV27, the J gene TRBJ2-4, with 8 nucleotides matching TRBD1. Germline V gene lookup returns CDR1 MNHEY and CDR2 SMNVEV (reference sequence). The CDR3 is 18 amino acids. The V and J ends lost 4 bases and 7 bases, in that order; junction bases with no gene match: 18. This chain's CDR3 is CASSSPGQEGVRGNIQYF. The DNA of the CDR3 is TGTGCCAGCAGTTCGCCGGGACAGGAAGGAGTAAGGGGGAACATTCAGTACTTC.